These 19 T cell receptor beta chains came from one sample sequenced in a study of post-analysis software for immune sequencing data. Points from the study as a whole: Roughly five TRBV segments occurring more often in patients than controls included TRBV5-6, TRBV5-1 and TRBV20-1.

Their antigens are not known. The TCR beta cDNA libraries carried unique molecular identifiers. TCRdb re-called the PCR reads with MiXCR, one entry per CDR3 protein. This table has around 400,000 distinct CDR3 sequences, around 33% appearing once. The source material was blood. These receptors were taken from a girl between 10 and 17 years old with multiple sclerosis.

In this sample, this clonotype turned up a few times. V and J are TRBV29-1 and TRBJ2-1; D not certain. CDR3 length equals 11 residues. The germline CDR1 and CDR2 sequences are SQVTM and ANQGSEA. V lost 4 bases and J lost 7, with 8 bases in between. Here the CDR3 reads CSVGNGNEQFF. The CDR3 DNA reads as TGCAGCGTTGGAAATGGGAATGAGCAGTTCTTC.

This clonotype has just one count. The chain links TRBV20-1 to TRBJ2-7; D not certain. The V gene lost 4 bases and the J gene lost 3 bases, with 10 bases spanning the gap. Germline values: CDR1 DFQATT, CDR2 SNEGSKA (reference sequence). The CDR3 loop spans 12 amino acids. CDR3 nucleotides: TGCAGTGCTATTGACCGGAACTACGAGCAGTACTTC. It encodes CSAIDRNYEQYF.

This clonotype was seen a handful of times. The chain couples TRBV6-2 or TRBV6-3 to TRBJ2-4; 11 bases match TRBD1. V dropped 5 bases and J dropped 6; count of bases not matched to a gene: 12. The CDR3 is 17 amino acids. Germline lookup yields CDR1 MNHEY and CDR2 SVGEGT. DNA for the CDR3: TGTGCCAGCAGTCCCAGTCTTGGGACAGGGGGATCAAACATTCAGTACTTC. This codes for CASSPSLGTGGSNIQYF.

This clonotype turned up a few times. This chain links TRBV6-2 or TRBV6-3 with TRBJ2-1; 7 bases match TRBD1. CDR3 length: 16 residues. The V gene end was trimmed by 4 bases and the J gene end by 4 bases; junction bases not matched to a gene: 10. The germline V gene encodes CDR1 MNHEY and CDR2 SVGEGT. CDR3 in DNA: TGTGCCAGCAGTTTCAATCCGGGACAGTTATACAATGAGCAGTTCTTC. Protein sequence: CASSFNPGQLYNEQFF.

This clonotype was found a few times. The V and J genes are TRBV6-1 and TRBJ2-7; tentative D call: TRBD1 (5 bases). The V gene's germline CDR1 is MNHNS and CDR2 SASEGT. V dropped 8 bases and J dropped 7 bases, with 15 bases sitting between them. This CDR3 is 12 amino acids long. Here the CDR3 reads CASGRPREEQYF. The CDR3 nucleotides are TGTGCCAGCGGGCGACCCAGGGAAGAGCAGTACTTC.

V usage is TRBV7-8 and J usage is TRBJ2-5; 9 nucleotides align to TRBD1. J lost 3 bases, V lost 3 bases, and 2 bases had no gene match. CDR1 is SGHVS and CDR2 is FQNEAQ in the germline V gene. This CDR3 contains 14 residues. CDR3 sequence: CASSFDRGEETQYF. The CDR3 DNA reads TGTGCCAGCAGCTTTGACAGGGGGGAAGAGACCCAGTACTTC.

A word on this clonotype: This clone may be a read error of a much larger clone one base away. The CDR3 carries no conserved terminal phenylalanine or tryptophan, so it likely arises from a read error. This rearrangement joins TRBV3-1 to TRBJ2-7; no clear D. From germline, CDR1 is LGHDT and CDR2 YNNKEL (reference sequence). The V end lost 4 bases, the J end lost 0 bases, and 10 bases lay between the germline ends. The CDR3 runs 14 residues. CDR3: CASSPHRDSYEQYC. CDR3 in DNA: TGTGCCAGCAGCCCCCACAGAGACTCCTACGAGCAGTACTGC.

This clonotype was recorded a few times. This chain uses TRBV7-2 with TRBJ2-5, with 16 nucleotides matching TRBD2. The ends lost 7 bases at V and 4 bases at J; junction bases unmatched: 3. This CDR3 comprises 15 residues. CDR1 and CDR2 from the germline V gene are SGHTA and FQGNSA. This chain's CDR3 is CASTGTSGGGETQYF. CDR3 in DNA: TGTGCCAGCACAGGGACTAGCGGGGGGGGAGAGACCCAGTACTTC.

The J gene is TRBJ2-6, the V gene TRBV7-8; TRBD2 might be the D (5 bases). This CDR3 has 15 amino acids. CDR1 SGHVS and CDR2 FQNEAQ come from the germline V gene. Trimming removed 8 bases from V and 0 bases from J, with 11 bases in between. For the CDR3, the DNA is TGTGCCAGCCAGCGGATTAACTCTGGGGCCAACGTCCTGACTTTC. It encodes CASQRINSGANVLTF.

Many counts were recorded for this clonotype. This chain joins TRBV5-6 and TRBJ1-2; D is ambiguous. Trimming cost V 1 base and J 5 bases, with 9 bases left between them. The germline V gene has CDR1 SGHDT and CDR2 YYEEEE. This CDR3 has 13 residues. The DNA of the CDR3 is TGTGCCAGCAGCTTGTGGCCGGCATATGGCTACACCTTC. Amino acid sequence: CASSLWPAYGYTF.

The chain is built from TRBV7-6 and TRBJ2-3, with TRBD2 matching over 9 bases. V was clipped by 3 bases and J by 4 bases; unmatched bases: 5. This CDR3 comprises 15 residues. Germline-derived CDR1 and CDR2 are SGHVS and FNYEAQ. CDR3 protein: CASSLTSGSPDTQYF. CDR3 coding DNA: TGTGCCAGCAGCTTGACTAGCGGTAGCCCAGATACGCAGTATTTT. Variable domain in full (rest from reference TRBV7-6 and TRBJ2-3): GAGVSQSPRYKVTKRGQDVALRCDPISGHVSLYWYRQALGQGPEFLTYFNYEAQQDKSGLPNDRFSAERPEGSISTLTIQRTEQRDSAMYRCASSLTSGSPDTQYFGPGTRLTVL.

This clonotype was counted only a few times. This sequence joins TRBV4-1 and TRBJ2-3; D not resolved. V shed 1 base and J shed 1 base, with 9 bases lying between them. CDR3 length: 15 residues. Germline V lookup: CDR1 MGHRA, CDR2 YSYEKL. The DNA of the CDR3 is TGCGCCAGCAGCCAAGTTCGTACCCGCACAGATACGCAGTATTTT. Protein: CASSQVRTRTDTQYF.

CDR3 loop: CAVSAGGRSNEQFF. In DNA form, the CDR3 reads TGTGCCGTTTCCGCGGGGGGGCGATCCAATGAGCAGTTCTTC. J is TRBJ2-1 and V is TRBV5-4; 9 bases align to TRBD2. This CDR3 is built from 14 residues. V lost 10 bases and J lost 6; bases outside the gene matches: 11. Germline-derived CDR1 and CDR2 are SGHNT and YYREEE (reference sequence).

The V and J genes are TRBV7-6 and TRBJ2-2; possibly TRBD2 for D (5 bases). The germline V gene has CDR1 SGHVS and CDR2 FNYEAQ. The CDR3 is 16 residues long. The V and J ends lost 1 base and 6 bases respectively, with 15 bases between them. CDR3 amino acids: CASSLESPGIAGELFF. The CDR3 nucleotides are TGTGCCAGCAGCTTAGAGAGTCCGGGGATCGCCGGGGAGCTGTTTTTT.

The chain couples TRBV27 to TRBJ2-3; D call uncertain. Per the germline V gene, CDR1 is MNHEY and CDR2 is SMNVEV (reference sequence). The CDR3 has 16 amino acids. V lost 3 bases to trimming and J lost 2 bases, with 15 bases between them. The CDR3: CASSLGLYLNTDTQYF. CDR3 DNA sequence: TGTGCCAGCAGTTTGGGTCTTTACCTTAACACAGATACGCAGTATTTT.

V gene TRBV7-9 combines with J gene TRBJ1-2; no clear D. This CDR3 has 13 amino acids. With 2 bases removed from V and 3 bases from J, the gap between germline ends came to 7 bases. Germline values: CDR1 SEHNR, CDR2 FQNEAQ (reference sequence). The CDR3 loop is CASSLSTDYGYTF. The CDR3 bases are TGTGCCAGCAGCTTATCAACTGACTATGGCTACACCTTC.

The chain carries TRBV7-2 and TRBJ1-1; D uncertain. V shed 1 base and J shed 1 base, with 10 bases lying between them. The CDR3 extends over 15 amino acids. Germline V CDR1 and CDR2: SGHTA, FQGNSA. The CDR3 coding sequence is TGTGCCAGCAGCTTAGGAGGCAGATGGAACACTGAAGCTTTCTTT. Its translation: CASSLGGRWNTEAFF.

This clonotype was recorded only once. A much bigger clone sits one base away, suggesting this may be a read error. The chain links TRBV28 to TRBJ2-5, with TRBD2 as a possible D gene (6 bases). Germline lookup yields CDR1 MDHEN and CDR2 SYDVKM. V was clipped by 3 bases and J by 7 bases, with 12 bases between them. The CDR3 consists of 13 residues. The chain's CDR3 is CASSLLARGTQYF. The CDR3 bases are TGTGCCAGCAGTTTGCTAGCGAGGGGGACCCAGTACTTC.

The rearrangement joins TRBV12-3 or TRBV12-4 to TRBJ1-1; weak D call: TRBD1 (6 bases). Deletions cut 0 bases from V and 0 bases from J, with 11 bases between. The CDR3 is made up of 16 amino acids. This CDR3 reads CASSLALGHLNTEAFF. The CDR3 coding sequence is TGTGCCAGCAGTTTAGCGTTGGGACACTTGAACACTGAAGCTTTCTTT.